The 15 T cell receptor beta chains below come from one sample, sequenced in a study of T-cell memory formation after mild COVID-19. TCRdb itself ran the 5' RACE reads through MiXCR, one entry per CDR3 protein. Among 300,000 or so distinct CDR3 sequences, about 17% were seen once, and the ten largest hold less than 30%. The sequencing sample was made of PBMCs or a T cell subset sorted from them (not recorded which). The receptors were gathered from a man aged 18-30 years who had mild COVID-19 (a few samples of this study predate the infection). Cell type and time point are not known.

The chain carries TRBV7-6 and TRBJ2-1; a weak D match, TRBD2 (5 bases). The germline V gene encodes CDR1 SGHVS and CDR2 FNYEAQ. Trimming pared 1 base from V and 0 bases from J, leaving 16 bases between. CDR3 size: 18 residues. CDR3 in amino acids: CASSLVVAGGSSYNEQFF. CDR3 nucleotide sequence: TGTGCCAGCAGCTTAGTTGTGGCGGGCGGCAGCTCCTACAATGAGCAGTTCTTC.

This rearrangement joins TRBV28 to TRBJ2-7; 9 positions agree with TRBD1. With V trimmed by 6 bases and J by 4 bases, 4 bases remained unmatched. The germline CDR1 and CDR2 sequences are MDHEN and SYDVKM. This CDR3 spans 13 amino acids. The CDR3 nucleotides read TGTGCCAGCAGCCGGGACAGGGATTACGAGCAGTACGTC. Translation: CASSRDRDYEQYV.

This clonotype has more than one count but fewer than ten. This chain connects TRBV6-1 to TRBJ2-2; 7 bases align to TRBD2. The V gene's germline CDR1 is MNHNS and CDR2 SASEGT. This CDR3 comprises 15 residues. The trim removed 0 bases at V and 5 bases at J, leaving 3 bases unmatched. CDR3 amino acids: CASSEAYGGTGELFF. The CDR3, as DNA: TGTGCCAGCAGTGAAGCGTACGGGGGGACCGGGGAGCTGTTTTTT.

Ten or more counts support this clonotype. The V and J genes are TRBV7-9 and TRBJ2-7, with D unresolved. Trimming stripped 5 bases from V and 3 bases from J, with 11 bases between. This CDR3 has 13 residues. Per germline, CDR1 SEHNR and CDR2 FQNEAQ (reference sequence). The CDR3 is CASSGQENYEQYF. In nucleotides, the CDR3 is TGTGCCAGCAGCGGGCAGGAGAACTACGAGCAGTACTTC. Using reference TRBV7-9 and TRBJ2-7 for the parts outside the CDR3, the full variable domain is DTGVSQNPRHKITKRGQNVTFRCDPISEHNRLYWYRQTLGQGPEFLTYFQNEAQLEKSRLLSDRFSAERPKGSFSTLEIQRTEQGDSAMYLCASSGQENYEQYFGPGTRLTVT.

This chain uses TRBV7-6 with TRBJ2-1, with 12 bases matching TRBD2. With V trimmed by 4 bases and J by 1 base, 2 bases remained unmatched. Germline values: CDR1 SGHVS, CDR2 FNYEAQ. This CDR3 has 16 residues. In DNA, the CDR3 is TGTGCCAGCAGCTACGGACTAGCGGGGTCCTACAATGAGCAGTTCTTC. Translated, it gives CASSYGLAGSYNEQFF.

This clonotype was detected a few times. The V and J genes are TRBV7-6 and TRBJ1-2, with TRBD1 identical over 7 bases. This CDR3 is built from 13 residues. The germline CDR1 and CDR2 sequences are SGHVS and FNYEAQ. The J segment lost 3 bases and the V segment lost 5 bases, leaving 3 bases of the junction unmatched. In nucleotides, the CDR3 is TGTGCCAGCAGCCAGGGGGTATACTATGGCTACACCTTC. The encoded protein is CASSQGVYYGYTF.

The CDR3 protein is CASSLAGRVSVDTEAFF. The DNA of the CDR3 is TGTGCCAGCAGCTTGGCGGGCCGGGTGAGCGTAGACACTGAAGCTTTCTTT. The gene calls are TRBV5-6 and TRBJ1-1, with unresolved D. The CDR3 runs to 17 residues. With 0 bases removed from V and 3 bases from J, the gap between germline ends came to 18 bases. Germline V CDR1 and CDR2: SGHDT, YYEEEE.

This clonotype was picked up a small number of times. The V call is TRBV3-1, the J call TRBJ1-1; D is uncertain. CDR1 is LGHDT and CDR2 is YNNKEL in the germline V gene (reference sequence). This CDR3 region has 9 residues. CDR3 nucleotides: TGTTATCAGACTATTGAAGCTTTCTTT. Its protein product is CYQTIEAFF.

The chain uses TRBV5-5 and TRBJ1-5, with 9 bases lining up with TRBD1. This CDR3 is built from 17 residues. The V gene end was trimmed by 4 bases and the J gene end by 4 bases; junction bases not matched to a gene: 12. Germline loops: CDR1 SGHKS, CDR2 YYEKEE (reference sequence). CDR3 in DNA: TGTGCCAGCAGCGGAGACGACACAGGGGGCCTTAATCAGCCCCAGCATTTT. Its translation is CASSGDDTGGLNQPQHF.

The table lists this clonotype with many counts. The DNA for the CDR3 is TGTGCCAGCAGTAGGCCAGGGGACATTCAGTACTTC. It specifies CASSRPGDIQYF. V usage is TRBV6-5 and J usage is TRBJ2-4, with D maybe TRBD1 (6 bases). V shed 5 bases and J shed 8 bases, with 10 bases lying between them. Germline-derived CDR1 and CDR2 are MNHEY and SVGAGI. The CDR3 spans 12 residues.

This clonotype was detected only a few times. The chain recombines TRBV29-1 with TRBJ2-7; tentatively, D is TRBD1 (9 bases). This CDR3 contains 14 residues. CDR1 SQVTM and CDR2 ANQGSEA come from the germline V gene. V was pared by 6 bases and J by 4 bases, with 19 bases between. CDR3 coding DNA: TGCAGCGTCCTCGGGGGGGACAGGGTGTACGAGCAGTACTTC. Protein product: CSVLGGDRVYEQYF.

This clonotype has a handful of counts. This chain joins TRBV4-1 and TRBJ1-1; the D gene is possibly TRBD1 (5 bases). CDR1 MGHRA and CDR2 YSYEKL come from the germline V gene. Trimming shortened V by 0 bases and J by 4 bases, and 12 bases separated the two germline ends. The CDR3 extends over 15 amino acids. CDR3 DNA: TGCGCCAGCAGCCAAGAACCACAGGAGGGCACTGAAGCTTTCTTT. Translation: CASSQEPQEGTEAFF.

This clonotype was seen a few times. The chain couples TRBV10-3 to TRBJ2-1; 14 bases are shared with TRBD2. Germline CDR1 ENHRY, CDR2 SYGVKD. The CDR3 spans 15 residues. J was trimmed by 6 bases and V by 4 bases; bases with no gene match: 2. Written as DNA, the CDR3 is TGTGCCATCAGTGGAGGACTAGCGGGGGGCAATGAGCAGTTCTTC. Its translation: CAISGGLAGGNEQFF.

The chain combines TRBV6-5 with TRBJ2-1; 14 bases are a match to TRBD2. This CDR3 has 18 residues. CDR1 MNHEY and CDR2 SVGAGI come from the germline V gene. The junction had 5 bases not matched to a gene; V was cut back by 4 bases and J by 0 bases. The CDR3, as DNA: TGTGCCAGCAGTTTTGGACTAGCGGGGGGTACCTCCTACAATGAGCAGTTCTTC. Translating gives CASSFGLAGGTSYNEQFF.

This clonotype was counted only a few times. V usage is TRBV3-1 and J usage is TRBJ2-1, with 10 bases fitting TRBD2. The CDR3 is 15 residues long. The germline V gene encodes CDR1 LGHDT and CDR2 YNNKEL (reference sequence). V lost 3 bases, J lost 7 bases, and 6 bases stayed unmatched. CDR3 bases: TGTGCCAGCAGCCATGCAGCGGGGGGGAAAAATGAGCAGTTCTTC. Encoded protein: CASSHAAGGKNEQFF.